This TCR beta chain was captured in a study of vaccination effects on CD4 cells after COVID-19. Whole-study results and caveats: The study enrolled few convalescent patients and sampled no early post-infection timepoints.

This CDR3 contains 15 residues. Germline assignment: CDR1 ENHRY and CDR2 SYGVKD. V was clipped by 4 bases and J by 1 base, with 14 bases between them. Comments on this clone: Antigen specificity is unknown.

Expansion with viral peptide pools was applied to antigen-specific CD4+ T cells by the ViraFEST assay prior to sequencing. It was after roughly 11 days of culture that CD4+ T cells were isolated. From March to December 2020, the person had a SARS-CoV-2 infection that was confirmed by PCR. Assay: immunoSEQ multiplex PCR; the TCRdb copy retains only in-frame clones and omits some. The top ten hold 16% of the sample, which has tens of thousands of clones, around 76% seen once. The specimen was CD4+ T cells from PBMCs cultured with SARS-CoV-2 spike peptides, collected before COVID-19 vaccination. The V call is TRBV10-3, the J call TRBJ2-7; maybe TRBD2 (5 bases). This TCR came from a human donor who had a prior SARS-CoV-2 infection. Here the CDR3 reads CAISGWVGRSYEQYF. In DNA form, the CDR3 reads TGTGCCATCAGTGGGTGGGTGGGGAGATCCTACGAGCAGTACTTC.